What follows are 22 T cell receptor beta chains derived from one specimen sequenced in a study of cytomegalovirus exposure and HLA in healthy donors. With 60 Vbeta and 13 Jbeta primers, the PCR was carried out. The repertoire was sequenced with immunoSEQ multiplex PCR; TCRdb's copy has only in-frame clones and lacks some. Counted here are 120,000 or so clones, approximately 71% occurring once; the ten biggest clones make up roughly 3%. The sequenced sample consisted of PBMCs. Receptors were obtained from a woman aged 45-65 years in good health and CMV-seronegative.

The chain recombines TRBV6-5 with TRBJ2-1, with 13 bases fitting TRBD2. This CDR3 region has 15 residues. V was clipped by 6 bases and J by 7 bases; unmatched bases: 6. Germline V gene lookup returns CDR1 MNHEY and CDR2 SVGAGI. CDR3 in DNA: TGTGCCAGCAGCCGGACTAGCGGGAGCCCTAATGAGCAGTTCTTC. This translates into CASSRTSGSPNEQFF.

The genes are TRBV7-9 and TRBJ2-5; 7 bases fit TRBD2. Losses at the gene ends were 3 bases for V and 3 bases for J; bases not matched to a gene: 13. CDR1 is SEHNR and CDR2 is FQNEAQ in the germline V gene (reference sequence). The CDR3 covers 17 residues. For the CDR3, the DNA is TGTGCCAGCAGCTTTTTTTCGGCGTTCGGGACTAAAGAGACCCAGTACTTC. It encodes CASSFFSAFGTKETQYF.

The V call is TRBV6-6, the J call TRBJ2-5; TRBD1 agrees at 10 bases. The V gene end was trimmed by 6 bases and the J gene end by 1 base; junction bases not matched to a gene: 5. The CDR3 spans 15 residues. Germline V gene lookup returns CDR1 MNHNY and CDR2 SVGAGI (reference sequence). The CDR3 sequence is CASRAGQGIQETQYF. CDR3 in DNA: TGTGCCAGCAGAGCGGGACAGGGGATCCAAGAGACCCAGTACTTC.

Points on this clone: The identical CDR3 is also encoded by other nucleotide sequences in the sample. This chain uses TRBV7-3 with TRBJ2-1; 12 bases align to TRBD2. The CDR3 contains 13 residues. Trimming at V came to 8 bases and at J to 4 bases, leaving 0 bases not matched to a gene. Germline CDR1 reads SGHTA; CDR2 reads FQGTGA. The CDR3 DNA sequence: TGTGCCAGCGGACTAGCGGGATACAATGAGCAGTTCTTC. It specifies CASGLAGYNEQFF.

This clone was recorded only once. Germline is not matched at one junction end, which may reflect a read error. V and J are TRBV7-9 and TRBJ1-2; D is unclear. Germline V gene data show CDR1 as SEHNR and CDR2 as FQNEAQ (reference sequence). This CDR3 has 12 amino acids. The CDR3 coding sequence is TGTTCCAGCAGCTCCGGGGTTCCTGGCTACACCTTC. Its protein product is CSSSSGVPGYTF. The variable domain in full, completed from reference TRBV7-9 and TRBJ1-2, reads DTGVSQNPRHKITKRGQNVTFRCDPISEHNRLYWYRQTLGQGPEFLTYFQNEAQLEKSRLLSDRFSAERPKGSFSTLEIQRTEQGDSAMYLCSSSSGVPGYTFGSGTRLTVV.

The CDR3 region has the DNA TGTGCCAGCCAAGATAGACCGGGACAGGGGCTTTTATATGAGCAGTTCTTC. Translating gives CASQDRPGQGLLYEQFF. The chain joins TRBV27 to TRBJ2-1, with TRBD1 identical over 10 bases. The CDR3 is made up of 17 amino acids. V was clipped by 8 bases and J by 8 bases; unmatched bases: 18. Germline CDR1 is MNHEY and CDR2 is SMNVEV (reference sequence).

This clone was picked up a small number of times. This sequence joins TRBV11-3 and TRBJ2-5; the match to TRBD2 covers 13 bases. The CDR3 is made up of 15 amino acids. Trimming removed 5 bases from V and 2 bases from J; junction bases left unmatched: 2. CDR1 is SGHNT and CDR2 is YENEEA in the germline V gene. The CDR3 loop reads CASSRLAGGQETQYF. In DNA form, the CDR3 reads TGTGCCAGCAGCCGACTAGCGGGAGGTCAAGAGACCCAGTACTTC.

This chain joins TRBV19 and TRBJ2-2; D may be TRBD1 (5 bases). CDR3 length: 15 residues. Germline V gene sequence: CDR1 LNHDA, CDR2 SQIVND (reference sequence). Between the trimmed V and J ends, which lost 6 bases and 0 bases, there was a span of 11 bases. The CDR3 sequence is CASRGRGSNTGELFF. The CDR3 DNA is TGTGCCAGTAGAGGTAGGGGTTCGAACACCGGGGAGCTGTTTTTT.

V is TRBV6-5 and J is TRBJ2-1; TRBD2 might be the D (6 bases). CDR3 length equals 14 residues. From germline, CDR1 is MNHEY and CDR2 SVGAGI. V gave up 6 bases and J gave up 6 bases, with 15 bases separating them. CDR3 nucleotides: TGTGCCAGCAGACCTAGCGTAGGTCTCAATGAGCAGTTCTTC. This sequence encodes CASRPSVGLNEQFF.

As regards this clone: Other DNA sequences in the same sample also yield this CDR3. This chain links TRBV9 with TRBJ1-1; 8 positions agree with TRBD1. Trimming cost V 2 bases and J 1 base; bases outside gene matches: 1. The germline V gene encodes CDR1 SGDLS and CDR2 YYNGEE. This CDR3 is built from 14 residues. This CDR3 reads CASSVGQGNTEAFF. The DNA for the CDR3 is TGTGCCAGCAGCGTCGGACAGGGGAACACTGAAGCTTTCTTT.

The chain carries TRBV29-1 and TRBJ2-1, with 9 bases fitting TRBD2. The germline V gene encodes CDR1 SQVTM and CDR2 ANQGSEA. The CDR3 contains 15 residues. V lost 7 bases, J lost 6 bases, and 13 bases stayed unmatched. CDR3 residues: CSASVGAGGGNEQFF. For the CDR3, the DNA is TGCAGCGCATCGGTCGGGGCGGGGGGGGGCAATGAGCAGTTCTTC.

The chain employs TRBV5-6 and TRBJ2-1; D gene ambiguous. Germline V gene data show CDR1 as SGHDT and CDR2 as YYEEEE. The CDR3 sequence is 14 residues long. Trimming left V 5 bases short and J 1 base short, with 10 bases between. The CDR3 sequence is CASSTAQSYNEQFF. The CDR3 region has the DNA TGTGCCAGCAGTACAGCCCAATCCTACAATGAGCAGTTCTTC.

The chain links TRBV11-2 to TRBJ1-1, with TRBD1 matching over 9 bases. The V segment lost 5 bases and the J segment 3 bases; nucleotides outside the gene matches: 4. Germline assignment: CDR1 SGHAT and CDR2 FQNNGV. The CDR3 extends over 14 amino acids. Here the CDR3 DNA reads TGTGCCAGCAGCCGACAGGGGGGTCACACTGAAGCTTTCTTT. Its protein is CASSRQGGHTEAFF.

The rearrangement uses TRBV6-5 and TRBJ1-5, with 7 bases that match TRBD1. This CDR3 is 15 amino acids long. Trimming cost V 2 bases and J 1 base; bases outside gene matches: 2. Germline V gives CDR1 MNHEY, CDR2 SVGAGI. Here the CDR3 reads CASSYGGQSNQPQHF. Here the CDR3 DNA reads TGTGCCAGCAGTTACGGGGGACAGAGCAATCAGCCCCAGCATTTT.

The V call is TRBV29-1, the J call TRBJ2-2, with D possibly matching TRBD1 (6 bases). The CDR3 sequence is 14 residues long. The germline V and J ends were trimmed by 4 bases and 4 bases, with 13 bases remaining between them. The germline gives CDR1 SQVTM, CDR2 ANQGSEA. CDR3 bases: TGCAGCGTTGGGTGGGACACCTCCACCGGGGAGCTGTTTTTT. Its translation is CSVGWDTSTGELFF.

This chain joins TRBV9 and TRBJ2-1; 10 nucleotides match TRBD2. The CDR3 has 15 residues. J was trimmed by 3 bases and V by 4 bases; bases with no gene match: 4. Germline V gene sequence: CDR1 SGDLS, CDR2 YYNGEE. CDR3 coding DNA: TGTGCCAGCAGCAGGACTAGCGGAAACTACAATGAGCAGTTCTTC. It encodes CASSRTSGNYNEQFF.

DNA of the CDR3: TGTGCCAGCAGCCCATACACATTAGCTGGCGAGCAGTACTTC. It translates to CASSPYTLAGEQYF. This chain joins TRBV7-2 and TRBJ2-7; D uncertain. The V and J ends lost 5 bases and 6 bases respectively, with 17 bases between them. CDR3 length: 14 amino acids. Germline CDR1 SGHTA, CDR2 FQGNSA.

The rearrangement uses TRBV7-6 and TRBJ1-2, with unresolved D. CDR1 SGHVS and CDR2 FNYEAQ come from the germline V gene. The CDR3 contains 13 residues. Trimming stripped 5 bases from V and 8 bases from J, with 15 bases between. The CDR3 sequence: CASSRHTTDGYTF. The CDR3 DNA follows: TGTGCCAGCAGCCGACATACCACCGACGGCTACACCTTC.

For the CDR3, the DNA is TGCGCCAGCAATCAAGACAGGGGGAGCTCCTACGAGCAGTACTTC. Translating gives CASNQDRGSSYEQYF. The V and J genes are TRBV10-2 and TRBJ2-7; 9 bases agree with TRBD1. The germline V gene has CDR1 WSHSY and CDR2 SAAADI. The CDR3 contains 15 residues. V lost 7 bases and J lost 0; bases outside the gene matches: 7.

V gene TRBV30 combines with J gene TRBJ2-7; TRBD1 matches 10 bases. The germline V gene encodes CDR1 GTSNPN and CDR2 SVGIG (reference sequence). CDR3 length equals 14 residues. With V trimmed by 5 bases and J by 5 bases, 9 bases remained unmatched. The CDR3 reads CAWSMGQGRNEQYF. DNA for the CDR3: TGTGCCTGGTCCATGGGACAGGGGCGCAACGAGCAGTACTTC.

The genes are TRBV5-1 and TRBJ2-3, with 9 bases lining up with TRBD2. J lost 0 bases, V lost 6 bases, and 5 bases had no gene match. Germline V gene data show CDR1 as SGHRS and CDR2 as YFSETQ. This CDR3 comprises 15 residues. DNA for the CDR3: TGCGCCAGCACCTTAGCGGGAGTAAGCACAGATACGCAGTATTTT. Translation: CASTLAGVSTDTQYF.

This clone came up a few times. The chain is built from TRBV5-5 and TRBJ1-2; 9 positions agree with TRBD1. Per the germline V gene, CDR1 is SGHKS and CDR2 is YYEKEE (reference sequence). V lost 2 bases to trimming and J lost 3 bases; unmatched junction nucleotides: 8. The CDR3 totals 16 residues. The CDR3 loop is CASSFILRQGDYGYTF. CDR3 DNA sequence: TGTGCCAGCAGCTTCATCCTGCGACAGGGGGACTATGGCTACACCTTC.